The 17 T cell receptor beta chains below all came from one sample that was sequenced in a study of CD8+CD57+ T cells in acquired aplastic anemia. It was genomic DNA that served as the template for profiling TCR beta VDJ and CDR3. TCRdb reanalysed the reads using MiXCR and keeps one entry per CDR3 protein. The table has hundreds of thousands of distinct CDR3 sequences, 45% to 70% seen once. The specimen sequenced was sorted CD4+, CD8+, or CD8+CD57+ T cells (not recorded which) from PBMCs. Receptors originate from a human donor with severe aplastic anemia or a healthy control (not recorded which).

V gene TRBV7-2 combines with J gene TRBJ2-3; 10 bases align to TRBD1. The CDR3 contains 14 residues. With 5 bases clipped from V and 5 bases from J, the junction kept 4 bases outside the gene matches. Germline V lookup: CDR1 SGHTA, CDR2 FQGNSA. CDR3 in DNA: TGTGCCAGCAGCATTGGGACAGGGGAAGATACGCAGTATTTT. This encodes CASSIGTGEDTQYF. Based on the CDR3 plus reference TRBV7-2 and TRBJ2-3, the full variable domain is GAGVSQSPSNKVTEKGKDVELRCDPISGHTALYWYRQSLGQGLEFLIYFQGNSAPDKSGLPSDRFSAERTGGSVSTLTIQRTQQEDSAVYLCASSIGTGEDTQYFGPGTRLTVL.

The chain's CDR3 is CSASPGRLLVTQYF. The CDR3 region has the DNA TGCAGTGCTAGCCCGGGGCGGCTACTAGTTACGCAGTATTTT. The rearrangement links TRBV20-1 to TRBJ2-3; perhaps D is TRBD1 or TRBD2 (5 bases each). The germline gives CDR1 DFQATT, CDR2 SNEGSKA (reference sequence). V dropped 3 bases and J dropped 8 bases, with 18 bases sitting between them. CDR3 length: 14 amino acids.

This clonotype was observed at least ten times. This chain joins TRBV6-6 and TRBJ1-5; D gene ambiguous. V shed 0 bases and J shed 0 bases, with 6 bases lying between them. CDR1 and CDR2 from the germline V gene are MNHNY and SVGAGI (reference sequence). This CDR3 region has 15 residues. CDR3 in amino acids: CASSYSGISNQPQHF. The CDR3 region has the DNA TGTGCCAGCAGTTACTCGGGGATTAGCAATCAGCCCCAGCATTTT.

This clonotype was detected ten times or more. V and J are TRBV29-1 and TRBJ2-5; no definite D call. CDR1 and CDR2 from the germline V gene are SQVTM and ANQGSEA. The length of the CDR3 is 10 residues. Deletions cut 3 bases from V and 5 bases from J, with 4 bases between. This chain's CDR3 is CSVEWETQYF. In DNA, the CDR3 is TGCAGCGTTGAGTGGGAGACCCAGTACTTC. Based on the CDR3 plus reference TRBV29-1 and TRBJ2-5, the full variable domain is SAVISQKPSRDICQRGTSLTIQCQVDSQVTMMFWYRQQPGQSLTLIATANQGSEATYESGFVIDKFPISRPNLTFSTLTVSNMSPEDSSIYLCSVEWETQYFGPGTRLLVL.

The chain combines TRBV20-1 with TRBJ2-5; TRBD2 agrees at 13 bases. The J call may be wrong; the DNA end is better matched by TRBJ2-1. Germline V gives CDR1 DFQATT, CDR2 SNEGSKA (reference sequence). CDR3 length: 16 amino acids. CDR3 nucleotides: TGCAGTGCTAGGGTTAGGACTAGCGGGGGATGGAGTGAGCAGTTCTTC. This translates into CSARVRTSGGWSEQFF.

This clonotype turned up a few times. The CDR3: CSAPQGETYNEQFF. For the CDR3, the DNA is TGCAGTGCTCCACAGGGGGAAACCTACAATGAGCAGTTCTTC. The chain couples TRBV20-1 to TRBJ2-1; 8 bases match TRBD1. Germline V gene lookup returns CDR1 DFQATT and CDR2 SNEGSKA (reference sequence). V lost 5 bases to trimming and J lost 2 bases; unmatched junction nucleotides: 5. The CDR3 runs 14 residues.

The CDR3 nucleotides are TGTGCCAGCAGCTTATCTGGCGGGGGGAGGAGTGAGCTGTTTTTT. Translating gives CASSLSGGGRSELFF. The chain uses TRBV7-3 and TRBJ2-2; 8 bases are shared with TRBD2. V shed 2 bases and J 11 bases; nucleotides not matched to a gene: 10. The CDR3 length is 15 residues. Germline lookup yields CDR1 SGHTA and CDR2 FQGTGA.

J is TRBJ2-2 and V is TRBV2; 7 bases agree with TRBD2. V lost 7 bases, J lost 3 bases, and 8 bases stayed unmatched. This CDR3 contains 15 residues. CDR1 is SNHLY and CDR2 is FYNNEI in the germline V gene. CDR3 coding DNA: TGTGCCAGCATGATGCTAGCGGAGCACACCGGGGAGCTGTTTTTT. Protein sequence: CASMMLAEHTGELFF.

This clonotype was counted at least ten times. The CDR3, as DNA: TGTGCCAGCAGTCTACCGGGACTAGCGGAATACGAGCAGTACTTC. Amino acid sequence: CASSLPGLAEYEQYF. The J gene is TRBJ2-7, the V gene TRBV27; 11 nucleotides match TRBD2. The germline V gene encodes CDR1 MNHEY and CDR2 SMNVEV (reference sequence). CDR3 length: 15 residues. After removal of 5 bases from V and 4 bases from J, the junction contained 7 bases not matched to a gene.

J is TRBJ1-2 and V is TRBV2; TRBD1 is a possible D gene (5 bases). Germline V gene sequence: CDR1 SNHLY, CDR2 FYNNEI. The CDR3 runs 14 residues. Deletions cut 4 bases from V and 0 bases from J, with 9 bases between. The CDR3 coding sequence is TGTGCCAGCAGTGGGGGGATGGCTAACTATGGCTACACCTTC. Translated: CASSGGMANYGYTF.

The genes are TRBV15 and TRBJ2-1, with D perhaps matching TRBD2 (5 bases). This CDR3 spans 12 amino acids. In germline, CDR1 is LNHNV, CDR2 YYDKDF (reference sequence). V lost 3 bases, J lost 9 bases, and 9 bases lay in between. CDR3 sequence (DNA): TGTGCCACCAGCAGTGAACGGGGTGAGCAGTTCTTC. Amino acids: CATSSERGEQFF. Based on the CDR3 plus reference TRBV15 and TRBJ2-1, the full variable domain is DAMVIQNPRYQVTQFGKPVTLSCSQTLNHNVMYWYQQKSSQAPKLLFHYYDKDFNNEADTPDNFQSRRPNTSFCFLDIRSPGLGDTAMYLCATSSERGEQFFGPGTRLTVL.

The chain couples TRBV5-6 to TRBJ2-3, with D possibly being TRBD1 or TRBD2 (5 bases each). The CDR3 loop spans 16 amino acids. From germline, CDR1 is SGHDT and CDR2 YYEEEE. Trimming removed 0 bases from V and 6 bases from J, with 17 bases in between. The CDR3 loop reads CASSLGSGTRGDTQYF. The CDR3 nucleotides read TGTGCCAGCAGCTTGGGTTCGGGGACCCGTGGGGATACGCAGTATTTT.

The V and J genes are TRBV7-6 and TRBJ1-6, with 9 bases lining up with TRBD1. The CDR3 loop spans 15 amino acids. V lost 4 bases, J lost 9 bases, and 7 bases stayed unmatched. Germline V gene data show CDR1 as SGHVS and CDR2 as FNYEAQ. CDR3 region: CASSSSGTGTSPLHF. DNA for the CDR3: TGTGCCAGCAGCTCTTCTGGGACAGGGACTTCACCCCTCCACTTT.

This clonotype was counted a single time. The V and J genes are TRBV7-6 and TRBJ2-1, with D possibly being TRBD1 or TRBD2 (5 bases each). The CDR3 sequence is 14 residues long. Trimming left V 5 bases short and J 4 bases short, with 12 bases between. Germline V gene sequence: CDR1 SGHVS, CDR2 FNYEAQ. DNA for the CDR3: TGTGCCAGCAGCCCCACGGGGCGTTACAATGAGCAGTTCTTC. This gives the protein CASSPTGRYNEQFF.

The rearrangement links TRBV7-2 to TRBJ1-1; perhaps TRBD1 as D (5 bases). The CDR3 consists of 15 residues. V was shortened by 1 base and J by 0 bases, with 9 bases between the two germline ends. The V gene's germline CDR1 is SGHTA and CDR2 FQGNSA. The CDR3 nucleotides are TGTGCCAGCAGCTTAGGACAGACCATGAACACTGAAGCTTTCTTT. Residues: CASSLGQTMNTEAFF.

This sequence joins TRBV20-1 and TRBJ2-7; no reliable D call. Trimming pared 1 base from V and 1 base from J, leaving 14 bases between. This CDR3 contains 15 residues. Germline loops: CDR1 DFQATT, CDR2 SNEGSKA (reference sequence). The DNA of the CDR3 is TGCAGTGCTAGAGCTAGGGCCCTCCCTTCCTACGAGCAGTACTTC. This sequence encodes CSARARALPSYEQYF.

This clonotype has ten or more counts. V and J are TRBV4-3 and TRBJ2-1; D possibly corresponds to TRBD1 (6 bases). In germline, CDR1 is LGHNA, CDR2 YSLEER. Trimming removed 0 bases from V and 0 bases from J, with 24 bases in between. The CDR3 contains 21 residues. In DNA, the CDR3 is TGCGCCAGCAGCCAAGAACCCCTGTCAGGTGGACAGTTGAGCTCCTACAATGAGCAGTTCTTC. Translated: CASSQEPLSGGQLSSYNEQFF.